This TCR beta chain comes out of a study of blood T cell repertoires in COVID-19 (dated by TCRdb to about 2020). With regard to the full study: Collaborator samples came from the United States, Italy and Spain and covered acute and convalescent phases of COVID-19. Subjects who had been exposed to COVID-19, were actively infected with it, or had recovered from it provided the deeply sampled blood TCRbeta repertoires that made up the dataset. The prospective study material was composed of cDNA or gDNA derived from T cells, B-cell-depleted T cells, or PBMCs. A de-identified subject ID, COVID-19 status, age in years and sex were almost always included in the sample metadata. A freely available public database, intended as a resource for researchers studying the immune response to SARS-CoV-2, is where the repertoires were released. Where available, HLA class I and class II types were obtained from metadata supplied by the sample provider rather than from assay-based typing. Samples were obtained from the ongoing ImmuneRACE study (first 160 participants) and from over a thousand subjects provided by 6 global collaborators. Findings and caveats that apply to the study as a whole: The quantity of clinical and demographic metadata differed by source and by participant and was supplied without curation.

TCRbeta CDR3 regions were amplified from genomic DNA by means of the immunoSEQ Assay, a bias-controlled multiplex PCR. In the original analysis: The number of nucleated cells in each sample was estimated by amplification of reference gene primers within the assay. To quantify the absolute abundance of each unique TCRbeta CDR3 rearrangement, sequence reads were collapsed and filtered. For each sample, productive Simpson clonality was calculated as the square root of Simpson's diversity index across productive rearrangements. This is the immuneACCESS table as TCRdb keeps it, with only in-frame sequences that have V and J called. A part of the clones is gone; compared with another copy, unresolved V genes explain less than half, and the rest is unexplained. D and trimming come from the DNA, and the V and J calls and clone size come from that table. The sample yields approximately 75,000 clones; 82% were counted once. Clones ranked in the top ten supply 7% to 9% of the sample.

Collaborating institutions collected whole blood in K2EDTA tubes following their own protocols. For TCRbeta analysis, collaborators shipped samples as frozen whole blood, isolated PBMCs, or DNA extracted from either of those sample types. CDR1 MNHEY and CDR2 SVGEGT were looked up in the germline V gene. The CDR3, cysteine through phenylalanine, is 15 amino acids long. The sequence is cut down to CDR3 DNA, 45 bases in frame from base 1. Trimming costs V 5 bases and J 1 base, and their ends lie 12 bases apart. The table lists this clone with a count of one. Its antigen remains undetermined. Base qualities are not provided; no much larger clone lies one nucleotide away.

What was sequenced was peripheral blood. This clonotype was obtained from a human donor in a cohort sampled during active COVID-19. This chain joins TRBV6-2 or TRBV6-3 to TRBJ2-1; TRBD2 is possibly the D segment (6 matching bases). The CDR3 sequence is CASSNPGGSYNEQFF. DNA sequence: TGTGCCAGCAGTAACCCCGGGGGTTCCTACAATGAGCAGTTCTTC.